Listed here are 10 T cell receptor beta chains from one sample, sequenced in a study of CD8 T cells in ankylosing spondylitis (dated by TCRdb to 2016 to 2017). Paper-wide results and their limitations: Blood from ankylosing spondylitis patients appeared to be characterized by a TCR beta motif composed of about eight highly homologous amino acid variants.

These TCRs are of unknown antigen specificity. Library construction relied on 5' RACE. The data were produced on an Illumina HiSeq 2500. TCRdb reran the public reads through fastp at Q25 and MiXCR, keeping productive beta chains. Each CDR3 protein gets just one entry, which takes the most common genes and DNA from the rows behind it. The sample profile shows under 850,000 distinct CDR3 sequences; around 20% of them were found once. The ten most abundant clones make up approximately 18% of the sample. Sequencing was performed on blood, either unsorted or a sorted T cell fraction (not recorded which). The receptor set was obtained from a male donor with ankylosing spondylitis.

The chain carries TRBV12-3 or TRBV12-4 and TRBJ1-5, with 8 bases matching TRBD1. Germline trimming cut 1 base from V and 2 bases from J; bases unmatched to any gene: 4. The CDR3 has 16 residues. CDR3 residues: CASSLVGQGRNQPQHF. CDR3 nucleotide sequence: TGTGCCAGCAGTTTAGTAGGACAGGGCCGCAATCAGCCCCAGCATTTT.

The gene calls are TRBV5-1 and TRBJ2-7; 11 nucleotides agree with TRBD1. V lost 7 bases and J lost 2; bases outside the gene matches: 8. This CDR3 has 15 amino acids. Germline CDR1 reads SGHRS; CDR2 reads YFSETQ. The CDR3 region has the DNA TGCGCCAGCCGAGAGGGGACAGGGGGTACCTACGAGCAGTACTTC. Translation: CASREGTGGTYEQYF.

The chain is built from TRBV25-1 and TRBJ2-2; D remains ambiguous. Germline values: CDR1 MGHDK, CDR2 SYGVNS. The V end lost 4 bases, the J end lost 0 bases, and 9 bases lay between the germline ends. The CDR3 loop spans 15 amino acids. The CDR3 here is CASSVARTNTGELFF. The CDR3 bases are TGTGCCAGCAGTGTGGCCAGGACGAACACCGGGGAGCTGTTTTTT.

The chain employs TRBV20-1 and TRBJ1-1; 11 nucleotides match TRBD1. The V and J ends lost 3 bases and 5 bases, in that order; junction bases with no gene match: 8. Germline V CDR1 and CDR2: DFQATT, SNEGSKA (reference sequence). The CDR3 covers 15 residues. The DNA for the CDR3 is TGCAGTGCTAGCCCTGGACAGGGGGCGCGGACTGAAGCTTTCTTT. It codes for CSASPGQGARTEAFF.

This clonotype was picked up many times. The V gene is TRBV7-2, the J gene TRBJ1-5; D is undetermined. V lost 1 base and J 0 bases, leaving 7 bases between the germline ends. The length of the CDR3 is 15 residues. From germline, CDR1 is SGHTA and CDR2 FQGNSA. The CDR3 nucleotides read TGTGCCAGCAGCTTAGGGCAGCTTAGCAATCAGCCCCAGCATTTT. This sequence encodes CASSLGQLSNQPQHF.

This clonotype was recorded at least ten times. V is TRBV6-2 or TRBV6-3 and J is TRBJ1-5, with D perhaps matching TRBD1 (5 bases). With 0 bases removed from V and 4 bases from J, the gap between germline ends came to 7 bases. Germline V gives CDR1 MNHEY, CDR2 SVGEGT. The CDR3 totals 14 residues. Here the CDR3 DNA reads TGTGCCAGCAGTTACTCGGCAGGGAATCAGCCCCAGCATTTT. Its protein is CASSYSAGNQPQHF.

This clonotype has more than one count but fewer than ten. The chain recombines TRBV6-1 with TRBJ1-2; the D gene is possibly TRBD1 (6 bases). Germline loops: CDR1 MNHNS, CDR2 SASEGT. The CDR3 contains 15 residues. Trimming left V 6 bases short and J 1 base short, with 15 bases between. This CDR3 is CASSITGRDNYGYTF. DNA for the CDR3: TGTGCCAGCAGCATAACAGGGAGGGATAACTATGGCTACACCTTC.

The chain is built from TRBV4-1 and TRBJ2-3; TRBD2 aligns across 9 bases. Unmatched junction bases numbered 4, after V lost 3 bases and J lost 0 bases. Germline CDR1 MGHRA, CDR2 YSYEKL. The CDR3 runs 16 residues. The CDR3 coding sequence is TGCGCCAGCAGCCAGAAAGCGGGGGGAAGCACAGATACGCAGTATTTT. Protein product: CASSQKAGGSTDTQYF.

The J gene is TRBJ2-2, the V gene TRBV13, with TRBD2 matching 10 bases. Germline V gives CDR1 PRHDT, CDR2 FYEKMQ (reference sequence). After removal of 6 bases from V and 3 bases from J, the junction contained 4 bases not matched to a gene. This CDR3 is 15 amino acids long. DNA of the CDR3: TGTGCCAGCAGTTCCGGGACTAGCGACACCGGGGAGCTGTTTTTT. It yields the protein CASSSGTSDTGELFF. The full variable domain, rest sourced from reference TRBV13 and TRBJ2-2, is AAGVIQSPRHLIKEKRETATLKCYPIPRHDTVYWYQQGPGQDPQFLISFYEKMQSDKGSIPDRFSAQQFSDYHSELNMSSLELGDSALYFCASSSGTSDTGELFFGEGSRLTVL.

The gene calls are TRBV20-1 and TRBJ2-1; 12 bases agree with TRBD2. V dropped 2 bases and J dropped 2; count of bases not matched to a gene: 1. This CDR3 region has 15 residues. Per the germline V gene, CDR1 is DFQATT and CDR2 is SNEGSKA (reference sequence). Written as DNA, the CDR3 is TGCAGTGCTAGACGGACTAGCGGGGCCTACAATGAGCAGTTCTTC. It codes for CSARRTSGAYNEQFF.